The 13 T cell receptor beta chains given below trace back to one sample, sequenced in a study of spatial heterogeneity in lung cancer. This sample's time point: sample taken at primary tumor resection. Unsorted whole RNA from tumor, nontumor lung or frozen PBMC underwent sequencing. In TCRdb, the 5' RACE reads were re-called with MiXCR into one record per CDR3 protein. The sample contains 10,000 to 15,000 distinct CDR3 sequences, under 4% of which appear only once. This specimen consisted of PBMCs, obtained at surgery. The receptors originated from a male donor with early-stage non-small cell lung cancer.

The table lists this clonotype with a few counts. This beta chain is an off-target read within a library intended for alpha chains, so its frequency means little. The genes are TRBV5-4 and TRBJ2-1; 9 bases fit TRBD2. The CDR3 has 15 amino acids. From germline, CDR1 is SGHNT and CDR2 YYREEE (reference sequence). The J segment lost 2 bases and the V segment lost 1 base, leaving 1 base of the junction unmatched. The CDR3 DNA reads TGTGCCAGCAGCTTGTCTAGCGGGGCCTACAATGAGCAGTTCTTC. It codes for CASSLSSGAYNEQFF.

At least ten counts were recorded for this clonotype. This beta chain lies outside the target of a library built for alpha chains; its clone size means little. V and J are TRBV9 and TRBJ2-7; D call uncertain. This CDR3 contains 11 residues. The V end lost 8 bases, the J end lost 1 base, and 7 bases lay between the germline ends. CDR1 is SGDLS, CDR2 YYNGEE, per germline. CDR3 in amino acids: CASGASYEQYF. CDR3 nucleotide sequence: TGTGCCAGTGGAGCTTCCTACGAGCAGTACTTC.

At least ten counts were recorded for this clonotype. This beta chain is an unintended read in a library built for alpha chains; its size means little. V gene TRBV7-2 combines with J gene TRBJ2-7, with D perhaps TRBD2 (6 bases). Germline V gene sequence: CDR1 SGHTA, CDR2 FQGNSA. CDR3 size: 11 residues. The CDR3 sequence: CACGNSYEQYF. The CDR3 nucleotides are TGTGCTTGCGGGAACTCCTACGAGCAGTACTTC. Together with reference TRBV7-2 and TRBJ2-7, the CDR3 gives the full variable domain: GAGVSQSPSNKVTEKGKDVELRCDPISGHTALYWYRQSLGQGLEFLIYFQGNSAPDKSGLPSDRFSAERTGGSVSTLTIQRTQQEDSAVYLCACGNSYEQYFGPGTRLTVT.

Note on this clonotype: This beta chain slipped into a library made for alpha chains as a stray read, so its size is not meaningful. The chain has TRBV27 and TRBJ1-1, with 7 bases aligning to TRBD1. CDR3 length: 12 residues. The germline V gene encodes CDR1 MNHEY and CDR2 SMNVEV (reference sequence). V shed 4 bases and J 4 bases; nucleotides not matched to a gene: 0. The CDR3 protein is CASSSGGTEAFF. The DNA for the CDR3 is TGTGCCAGCAGTTCAGGGGGCACTGAAGCTTTCTTT.

This clonotype was picked up many times. This beta chain is off target for a library built for alpha chains, so its abundance means little. This chain connects TRBV27 to TRBJ2-7; D is possibly TRBD1 or TRBD2 (5 bases each). This CDR3 is 15 amino acids long. V was trimmed by 2 bases and J by 0 bases, leaving 11 bases between them. Per germline, CDR1 MNHEY and CDR2 SMNVEV (reference sequence). The DNA for the CDR3 is TGTGCCAGCAGTTTAAGGGGAGTTAGCTCCTACGAGCAGTACTTC. Translation: CASSLRGVSSYEQYF.

This clonotype has ten or more counts. This beta chain is an unintended read in a library built for alpha chains; its size means little. V gene TRBV7-7 combines with J gene TRBJ2-3; tentative D call: TRBD2 (6 bases). V was trimmed by 10 bases and J by 2 bases, leaving 22 bases between them. From germline, CDR1 is SSHAT and CDR2 FNYEAQ (reference sequence). There are 16 residues in the CDR3. CDR3 region: CAIGGGRAGHTDTQYF. The CDR3 DNA reads TGTGCCATCGGCGGAGGGCGGGCCGGACACACAGATACGCAGTATTTT. Drawing the rest from reference TRBV7-7 and TRBJ2-3, the complete variable domain is GAGVSQSPRYKVTKRGQDVTLRCDPISSHATLYWYQQALGQGPEFLTYFNYEAQPDKSGLPSDRFSAERPEGSISTLTIQRTEQRDSAMYRCAIGGGRAGHTDTQYFGPGTRLTVL.

Ten or more counts support this clonotype. This beta chain is a stray read from a library made for alpha chains; its abundance is not meaningful. This chain links TRBV6-2 or TRBV6-3 with TRBJ2-3; D may be TRBD1 or TRBD2 (5 bases each). The CDR3 covers 13 residues. Germline V CDR1 and CDR2: MNHEY, SVGEGT. Trimming removed 7 bases at V and 3 bases at J, with 11 bases between. Here the CDR3 reads CASTGRMTDTQYF. Written as DNA, the CDR3 is TGTGCCAGCACGGGACGAATGACAGATACGCAGTATTTT.

This clonotype was seen repeatedly, ten times or more. In a library made to pick up alpha chains, this beta chain is a stray read with a size that means little. This chain joins TRBV5-1 and TRBJ2-7, with 7 bases lining up with TRBD2. Germline V gene sequence: CDR1 SGHRS, CDR2 YFSETQ. There are 14 residues in the CDR3. V lost 7 bases to trimming and J lost 4 bases; unmatched junction nucleotides: 11. The CDR3 spells CASFSWRELYEQYF. The CDR3 nucleotides are TGCGCCAGCTTTAGCTGGCGGGAGTTGTACGAGCAGTACTTC.

Comments on this clonotype: This beta chain is a stray read from a library made for alpha chains; its abundance is not meaningful. The chain recombines TRBV18 with TRBJ2-5; D gene ambiguous. Germline assignment: CDR1 KGHSH and CDR2 LQKENI. Trimming took 5 bases from V and 5 from J, leaving 15 bases between them. The CDR3 has 14 amino acids. Here the CDR3 DNA reads TGTGCCAGCTCAACGTCCTCCGACTGGGAGACCCAGTACTTC. Its protein product is CASSTSSDWETQYF. Drawing the rest from reference TRBV18 and TRBJ2-5, the complete variable domain is NAGVMQNPRHLVRRRGQEARLRCSPMKGHSHVYWYRQLPEEGLKFMVYLQKENIIDESGMPKERFSAEFPKEGPSILRIQQVVRGDSAAYFCASSTSSDWETQYFGPGTRLLVL.

This clonotype was recorded at least ten times. The library was built for alpha chains, so this beta chain is an off-target read and its size means little. This chain uses TRBV28 with TRBJ1-5, with 7 positions matching TRBD1. The J segment lost 5 bases and the V segment lost 2 bases, leaving 3 bases of the junction unmatched. This CDR3 region has 14 residues. From germline, CDR1 is MDHEN and CDR2 SYDVKM. The CDR3 sequence: CASSLRTGHQPQHF. Written as DNA, the CDR3 is TGTGCCAGCAGTTTAAGGACAGGACATCAGCCCCAGCATTTT. Full variable domain (missing parts from reference TRBV28 and TRBJ1-5): DVKVTQSSRYLVKRTGEKVFLECVQDMDHENMFWYRQDPGLGLRLIYFSYDVKMKEKGDIPEGYSVSREKKERFSLILESASTNQTSMYLCASSLRTGHQPQHFGDGTRLSIL.

This clonotype was seen at least ten times. Because the library targeted alpha chains, this beta chain is an off-target read whose size means little. V usage is TRBV5-6 and J usage is TRBJ2-5, with 9 bases matching TRBD1. The length of the CDR3 is 15 residues. Germline trimming cut 0 bases from V and 3 bases from J; bases unmatched to any gene: 3. CDR1 SGHDT and CDR2 YYEEEE come from the germline V gene. CDR3 sequence: CASSLDDRGKETQYF. CDR3 DNA sequence: TGTGCCAGCAGCTTGGATGACAGGGGGAAAGAGACCCAGTACTTC. Variable domain in full (rest from reference TRBV5-6 and TRBJ2-5): DAGVTQSPTHLIKTRGQQVTLRCSPKSGHDTVSWYQQALGQGPQFIFQYYEEEERQRGNFPDRFSGHQFPNYSSELNVNALLLGDSALYLCASSLDDRGKETQYFGPGTRLLVL.

Regarding this clonotype: The library was prepared for alpha chains; this beta chain is a stray read, so its frequency means little. The rearrangement links TRBV28 to TRBJ1-5; a possible D gene is TRBD1 (6 bases). Trimming pared 8 bases from V and 5 bases from J, leaving 10 bases between. CDR3 length: 12 residues. Looked up from germline, CDR1 is MDHEN and CDR2 is SYDVKM. The CDR3 nucleotides are TGTGCCAGCCGGGAGGGGGATCAGCCCCAGCATTTT. Amino acids: CASREGDQPQHF.

This clonotype has at least ten counts. This beta chain is off target for a library built for alpha chains, so its abundance means little. The chain recombines TRBV20-1 with TRBJ2-7; D perhaps matches TRBD1 (5 bases). Germline CDR1 and CDR2: DFQATT and SNEGSKA (reference sequence). The length of the CDR3 is 16 residues. Trimming removed 5 bases from V and 4 bases from J, with 24 bases in between. CDR3 loop: CSAAAIGSTGAYEQYF. CDR3 nucleotide sequence: TGCAGTGCTGCCGCTATTGGGTCCACAGGAGCATACGAGCAGTACTTC.